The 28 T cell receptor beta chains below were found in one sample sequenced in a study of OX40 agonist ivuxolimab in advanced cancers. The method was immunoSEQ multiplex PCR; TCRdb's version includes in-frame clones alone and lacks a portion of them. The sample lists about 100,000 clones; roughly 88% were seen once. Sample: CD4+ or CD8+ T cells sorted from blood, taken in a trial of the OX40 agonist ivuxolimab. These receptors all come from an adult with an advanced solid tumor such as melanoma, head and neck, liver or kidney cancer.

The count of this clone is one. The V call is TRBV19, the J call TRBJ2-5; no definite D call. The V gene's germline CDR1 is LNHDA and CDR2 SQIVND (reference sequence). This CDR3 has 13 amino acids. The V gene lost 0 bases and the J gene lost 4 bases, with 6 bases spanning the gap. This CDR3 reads CASSIDSGETQYF. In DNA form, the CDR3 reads TGTGCCAGTAGTATAGATTCAGGAGAGACCCAGTACTTC. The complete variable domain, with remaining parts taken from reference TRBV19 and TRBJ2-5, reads DGGITQSPKYLFRKEGQNVTLSCEQNLNHDAMYWYRQDPGQGLRLIYYSQIVNDFQKGDIAEGYSVSREKKESFPLTVTSAQKNPTAFYLCASSIDSGETQYFGPGTRLLVL.

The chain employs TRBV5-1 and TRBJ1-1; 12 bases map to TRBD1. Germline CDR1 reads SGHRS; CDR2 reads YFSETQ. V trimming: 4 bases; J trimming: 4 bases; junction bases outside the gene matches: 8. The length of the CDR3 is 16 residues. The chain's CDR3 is CASSATGTGGSTEAFF. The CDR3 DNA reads TGCGCCAGCAGCGCCACCGGGACAGGGGGCTCCACTGAAGCTTTCTTT.

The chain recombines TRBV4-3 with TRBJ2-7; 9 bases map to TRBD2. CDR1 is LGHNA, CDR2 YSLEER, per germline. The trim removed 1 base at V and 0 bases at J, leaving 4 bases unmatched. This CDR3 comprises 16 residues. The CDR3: CASSQATSGPSYEQYF. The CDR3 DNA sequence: TGCGCCAGCAGCCAAGCGACTAGCGGTCCCTCCTACGAGCAGTACTTC.

CDR3 DNA sequence: TGTGCCAGTAGTATATCGGGACAGGGGGGACAGCCCCAGCATTTT. This translates into CASSISGQGGQPQHF. The V and J genes are TRBV19 and TRBJ1-5, with TRBD1 matching over 11 bases. The CDR3 covers 15 residues. Germline CDR1 reads LNHDA; CDR2 reads SQIVND (reference sequence). The V gene end was trimmed by 2 bases and the J gene end by 7 bases; junction bases not matched to a gene: 4.

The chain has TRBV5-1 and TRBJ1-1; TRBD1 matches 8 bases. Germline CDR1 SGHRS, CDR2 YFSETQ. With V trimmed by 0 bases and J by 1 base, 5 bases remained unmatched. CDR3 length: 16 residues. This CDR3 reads CASSLDSQGANTEAFF. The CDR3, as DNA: TGCGCCAGCAGCTTGGATAGCCAGGGGGCGAACACTGAAGCTTTCTTT.

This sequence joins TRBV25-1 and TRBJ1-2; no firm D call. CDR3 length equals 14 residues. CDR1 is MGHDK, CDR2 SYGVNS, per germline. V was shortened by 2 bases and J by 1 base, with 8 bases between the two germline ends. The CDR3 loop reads CASSEPGVNYGYTF. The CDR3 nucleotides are TGTGCCAGCAGTGAACCCGGGGTTAACTATGGCTACACCTTC.

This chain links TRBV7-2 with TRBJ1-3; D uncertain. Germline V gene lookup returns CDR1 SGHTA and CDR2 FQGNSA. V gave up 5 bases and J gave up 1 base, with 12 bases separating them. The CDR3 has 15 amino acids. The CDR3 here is CASSAGGSSGNTIYF. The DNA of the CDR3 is TGTGCCAGCAGCGCCGGCGGTTCGTCTGGAAACACCATATATTTT.

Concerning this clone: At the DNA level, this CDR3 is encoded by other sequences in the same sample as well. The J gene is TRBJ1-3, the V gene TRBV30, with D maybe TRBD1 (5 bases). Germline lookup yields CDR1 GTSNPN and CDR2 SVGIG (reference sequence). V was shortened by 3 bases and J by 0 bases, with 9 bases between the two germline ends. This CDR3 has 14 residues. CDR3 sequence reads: CAWSLDSSGNTIYF. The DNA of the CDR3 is TGTGCCTGGAGCCTCGACAGCTCTGGAAACACCATATATTTT.

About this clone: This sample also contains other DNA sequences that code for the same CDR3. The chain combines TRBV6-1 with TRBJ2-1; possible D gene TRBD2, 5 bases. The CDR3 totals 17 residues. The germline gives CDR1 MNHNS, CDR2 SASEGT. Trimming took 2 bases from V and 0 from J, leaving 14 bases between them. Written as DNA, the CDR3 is TGTGCCAGCAGTGAATTCTCGGGGTCCAGCTCCTACAATGAGCAGTTCTTC. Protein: CASSEFSGSSSYNEQFF.

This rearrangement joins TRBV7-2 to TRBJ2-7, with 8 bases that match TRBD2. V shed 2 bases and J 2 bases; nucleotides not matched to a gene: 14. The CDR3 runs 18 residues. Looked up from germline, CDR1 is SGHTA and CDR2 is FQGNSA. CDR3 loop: CASSLNPPFSSGPYEQYF. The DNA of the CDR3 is TGTGCCAGCAGCTTAAACCCCCCCTTTTCTAGCGGGCCCTACGAGCAGTACTTC.

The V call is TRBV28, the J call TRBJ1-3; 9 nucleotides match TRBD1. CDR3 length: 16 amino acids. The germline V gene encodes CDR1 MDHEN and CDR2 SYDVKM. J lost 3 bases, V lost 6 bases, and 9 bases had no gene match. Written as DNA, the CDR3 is TGTGCCAGCAGCCGGACGGGACAGGGTCGTGGAAACACCATATATTTT. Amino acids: CASSRTGQGRGNTIYF.

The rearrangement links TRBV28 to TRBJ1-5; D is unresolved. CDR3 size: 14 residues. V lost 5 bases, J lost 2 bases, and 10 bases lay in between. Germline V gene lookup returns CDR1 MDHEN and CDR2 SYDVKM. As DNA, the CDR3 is TGTGCCAGCAGTATGGGAGGAGGCAATCAGCCCCAGCATTTT. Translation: CASSMGGGNQPQHF. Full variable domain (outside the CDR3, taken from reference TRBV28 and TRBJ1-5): DVKVTQSSRYLVKRTGEKVFLECVQDMDHENMFWYRQDPGLGLRLIYFSYDVKMKEKGDIPEGYSVSREKKERFSLILESASTNQTSMYLCASSMGGGNQPQHFGDGTRLSIL.

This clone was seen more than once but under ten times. The CDR3 spells CAWSVAGLSHGYTF. The DNA of the CDR3 is TGTGCCTGGAGTGTAGCGGGGTTGTCCCATGGCTACACCTTC. J is TRBJ1-2 and V is TRBV30; D unresolved. Trimming removed 0 bases from V and 6 bases from J, with 14 bases in between. The CDR3 spans 14 residues. Per germline, CDR1 GTSNPN and CDR2 SVGIG (reference sequence).

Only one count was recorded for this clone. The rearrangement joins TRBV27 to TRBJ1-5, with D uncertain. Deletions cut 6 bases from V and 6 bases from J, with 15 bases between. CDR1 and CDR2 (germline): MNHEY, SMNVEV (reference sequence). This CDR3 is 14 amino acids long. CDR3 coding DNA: TGTGCCAGCAGGGATACCGGGTCGGGTCAGCCCCAGCATTTT. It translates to CASRDTGSGQPQHF.

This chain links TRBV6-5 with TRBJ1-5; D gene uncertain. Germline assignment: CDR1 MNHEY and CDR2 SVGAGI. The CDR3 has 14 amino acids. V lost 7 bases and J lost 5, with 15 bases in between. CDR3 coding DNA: TGTGCCAGCACTCCGGGAGGTCCCGATCAGCCCCAGCATTTT. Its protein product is CASTPGGPDQPQHF.

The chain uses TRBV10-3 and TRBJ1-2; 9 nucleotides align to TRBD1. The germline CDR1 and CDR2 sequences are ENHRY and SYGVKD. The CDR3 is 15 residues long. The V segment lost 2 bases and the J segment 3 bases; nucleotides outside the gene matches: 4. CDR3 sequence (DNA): TGTGCCATCAGTGAGAACCGGGACAGGGACTATGGCTACACCTTC. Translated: CAISENRDRDYGYTF.

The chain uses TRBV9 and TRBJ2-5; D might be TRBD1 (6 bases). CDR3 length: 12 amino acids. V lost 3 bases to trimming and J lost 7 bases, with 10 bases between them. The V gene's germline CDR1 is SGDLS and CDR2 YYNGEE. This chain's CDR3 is CASSATTGTQYF. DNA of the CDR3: TGTGCCAGCAGCGCCACGACAGGGACCCAGTACTTC.

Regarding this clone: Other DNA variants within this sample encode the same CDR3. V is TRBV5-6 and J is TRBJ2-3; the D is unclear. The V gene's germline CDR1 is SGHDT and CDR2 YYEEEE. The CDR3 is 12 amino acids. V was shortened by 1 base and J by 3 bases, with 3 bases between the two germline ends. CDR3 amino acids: CASSLRTDTQYF. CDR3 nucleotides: TGTGCCAGCAGCTTGAGGACAGATACGCAGTATTTT.

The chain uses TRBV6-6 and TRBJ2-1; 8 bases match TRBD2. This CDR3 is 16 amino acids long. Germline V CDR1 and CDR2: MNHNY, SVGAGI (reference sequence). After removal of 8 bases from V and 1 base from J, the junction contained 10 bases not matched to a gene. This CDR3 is CASGPTSGSSYNEQFF. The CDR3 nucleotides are TGTGCCAGCGGACCCACTAGCGGTAGTTCCTACAATGAGCAGTTCTTC.

The CDR3 sequence is CASSQRDRGDGEQYF. In DNA, the CDR3 is TGCGCCAGCAGCCAAAGAGACAGGGGTGATGGCGAGCAGTACTTC. The chain uses TRBV4-3 and TRBJ2-7, with 8 bases that match TRBD1. The germline gives CDR1 LGHNA, CDR2 YSLEER. With 2 bases clipped from V and 6 bases from J, the junction kept 9 bases outside the gene matches. The CDR3 runs 15 residues.

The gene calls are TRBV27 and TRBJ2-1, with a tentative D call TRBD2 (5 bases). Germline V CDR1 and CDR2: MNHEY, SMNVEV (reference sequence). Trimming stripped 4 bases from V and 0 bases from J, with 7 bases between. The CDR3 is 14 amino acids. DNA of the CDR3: TGTGCCAGCAGTTACGGGGACTCCTACAATGAGCAGTTCTTC. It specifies CASSYGDSYNEQFF.

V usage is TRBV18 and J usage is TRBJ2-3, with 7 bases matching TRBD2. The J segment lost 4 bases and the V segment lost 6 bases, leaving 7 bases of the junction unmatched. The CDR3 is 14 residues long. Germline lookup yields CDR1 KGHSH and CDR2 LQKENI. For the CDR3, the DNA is TGTGCCAGCTCCCCCGGACTAGACGCAGATACGCAGTATTTT. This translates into CASSPGLDADTQYF.

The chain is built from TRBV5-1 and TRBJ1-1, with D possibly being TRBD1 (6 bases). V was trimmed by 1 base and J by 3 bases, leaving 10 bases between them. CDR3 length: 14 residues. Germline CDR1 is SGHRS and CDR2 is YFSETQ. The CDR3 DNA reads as TGCGCCAGCAGCTTGTCCGGGGGCGACACTGAAGCTTTCTTT. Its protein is CASSLSGGDTEAFF.

CDR3 sequence: CASSSYYEQYF. In DNA form, the CDR3 reads TGTGCCAGCAGTTCATACTACGAGCAGTACTTC. V is TRBV2 and J is TRBJ2-7; no reliable D call. The CDR3 consists of 11 residues. The germline V gene encodes CDR1 SNHLY and CDR2 FYNNEI. V was cut by 5 bases and J by 3 bases, with 5 bases left in between.

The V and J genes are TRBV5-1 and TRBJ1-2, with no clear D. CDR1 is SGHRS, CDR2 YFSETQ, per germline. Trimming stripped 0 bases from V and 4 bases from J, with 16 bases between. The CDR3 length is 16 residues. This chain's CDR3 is CASSLEGQLPFYGYTF. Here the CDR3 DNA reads TGCGCCAGCAGCTTGGAAGGGCAGTTACCCTTCTATGGCTACACCTTC.

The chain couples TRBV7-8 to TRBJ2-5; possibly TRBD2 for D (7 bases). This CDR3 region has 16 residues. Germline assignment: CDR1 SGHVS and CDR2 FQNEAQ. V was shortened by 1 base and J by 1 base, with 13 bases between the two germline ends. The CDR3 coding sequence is TGTGCCAGCAGCTTAGTAGTGCGGGGGCCCCAAGAGACCCAGTACTTC. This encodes CASSLVVRGPQETQYF.

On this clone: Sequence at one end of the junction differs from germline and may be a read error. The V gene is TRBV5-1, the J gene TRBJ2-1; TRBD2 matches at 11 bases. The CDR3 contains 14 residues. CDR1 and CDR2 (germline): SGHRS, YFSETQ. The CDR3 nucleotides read TGCGCCAGCAGCCCCGGGACTAGCGGCAAAGGGGGGCTCTTC. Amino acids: CASSPGTSGKGGLF. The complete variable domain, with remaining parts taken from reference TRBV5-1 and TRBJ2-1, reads KAGVTQTPRYLIKTRGQQVTLSCSPISGHRSVSWYQQTPGQGLQFLFEYFSETQRNKGNFPGRFSGRQFSNSRSEMNVSTLELGDSALYLCASSPGTSGKGGLFGPGTRLTVL.

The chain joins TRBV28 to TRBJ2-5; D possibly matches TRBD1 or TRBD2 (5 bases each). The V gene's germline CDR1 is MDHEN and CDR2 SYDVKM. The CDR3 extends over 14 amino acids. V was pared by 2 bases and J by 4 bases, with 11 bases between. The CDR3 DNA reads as TGTGCCAGCAGTTTAGTGGGGGTCACAGAGACCCAGTACTTC. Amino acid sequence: CASSLVGVTETQYF.